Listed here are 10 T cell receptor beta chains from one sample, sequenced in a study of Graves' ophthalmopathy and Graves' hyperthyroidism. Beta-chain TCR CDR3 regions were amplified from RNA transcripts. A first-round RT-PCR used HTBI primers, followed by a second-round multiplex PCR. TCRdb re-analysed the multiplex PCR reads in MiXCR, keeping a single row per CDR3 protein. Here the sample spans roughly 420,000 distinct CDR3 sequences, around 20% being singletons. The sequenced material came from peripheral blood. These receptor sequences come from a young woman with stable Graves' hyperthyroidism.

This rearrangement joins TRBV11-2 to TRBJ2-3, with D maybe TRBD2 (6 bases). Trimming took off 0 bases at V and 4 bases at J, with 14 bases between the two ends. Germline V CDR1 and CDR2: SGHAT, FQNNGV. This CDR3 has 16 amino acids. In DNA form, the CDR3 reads TGTGCCAGCAGCTTAGATTCCGGGGGTAGCGCAGATACGCAGTATTTT. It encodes CASSLDSGGSADTQYF.

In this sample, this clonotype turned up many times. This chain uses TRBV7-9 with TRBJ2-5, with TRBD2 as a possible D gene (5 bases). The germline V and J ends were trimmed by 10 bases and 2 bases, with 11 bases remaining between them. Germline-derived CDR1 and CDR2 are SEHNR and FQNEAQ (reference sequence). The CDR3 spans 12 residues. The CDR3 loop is CAIPGIQETQYF. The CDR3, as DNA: TGTGCCATACCCGGGATTCAAGAGACCCAGTACTTC.

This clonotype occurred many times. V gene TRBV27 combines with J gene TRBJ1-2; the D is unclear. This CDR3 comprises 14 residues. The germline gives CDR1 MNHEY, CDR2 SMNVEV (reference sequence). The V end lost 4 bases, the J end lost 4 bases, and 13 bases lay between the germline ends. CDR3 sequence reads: CASSSPSRSYGYTF. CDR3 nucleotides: TGTGCCAGCAGTTCCCCTAGCAGATCCTATGGCTACACCTTC.

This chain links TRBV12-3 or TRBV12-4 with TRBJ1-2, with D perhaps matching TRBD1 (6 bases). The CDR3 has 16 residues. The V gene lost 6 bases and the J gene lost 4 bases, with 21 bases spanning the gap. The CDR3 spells CASRPGAGEGGYGYTF. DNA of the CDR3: TGTGCCAGCAGGCCGGGGGCAGGGGAGGGTGGCTATGGCTACACCTTC.

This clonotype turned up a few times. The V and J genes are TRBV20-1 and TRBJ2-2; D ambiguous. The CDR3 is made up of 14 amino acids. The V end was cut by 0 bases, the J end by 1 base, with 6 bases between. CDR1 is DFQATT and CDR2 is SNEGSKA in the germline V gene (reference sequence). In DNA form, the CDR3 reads TGCAGTGCTAGAGACCCCCTGAACACCGGGGAGCTGTTTTTT. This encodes CSARDPLNTGELFF.

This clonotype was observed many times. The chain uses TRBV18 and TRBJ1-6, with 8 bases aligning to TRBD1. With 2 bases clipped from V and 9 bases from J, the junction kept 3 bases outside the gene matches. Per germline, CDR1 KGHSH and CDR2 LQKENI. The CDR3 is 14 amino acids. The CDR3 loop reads CASSPTGGGSPLHF. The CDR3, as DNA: TGTGCCAGCTCACCAACAGGGGGAGGTTCACCCCTCCACTTT.

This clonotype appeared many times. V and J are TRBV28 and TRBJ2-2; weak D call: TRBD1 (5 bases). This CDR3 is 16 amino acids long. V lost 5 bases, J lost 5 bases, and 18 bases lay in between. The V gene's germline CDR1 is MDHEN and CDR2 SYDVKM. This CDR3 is CASSPPGRENTGELFF. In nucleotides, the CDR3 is TGTGCCAGCAGTCCCCCGGGCAGGGAAAATACCGGGGAGCTGTTTTTT.

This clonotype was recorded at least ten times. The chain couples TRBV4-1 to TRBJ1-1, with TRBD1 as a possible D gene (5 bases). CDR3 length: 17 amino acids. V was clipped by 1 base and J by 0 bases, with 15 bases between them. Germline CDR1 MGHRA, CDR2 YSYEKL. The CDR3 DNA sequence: TGCGCCAGCAGCCAAGGGGCCAAGGGGCGTATGAACACTGAAGCTTTCTTT. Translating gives CASSQGAKGRMNTEAFF.

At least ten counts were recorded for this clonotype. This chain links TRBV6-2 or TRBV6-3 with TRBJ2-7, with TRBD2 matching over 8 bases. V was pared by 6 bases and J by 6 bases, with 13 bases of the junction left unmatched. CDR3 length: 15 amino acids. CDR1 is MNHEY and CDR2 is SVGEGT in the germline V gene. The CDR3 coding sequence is TGTGCCAGCAGGGAAGCGGGAGATGGTCTTTCCGAGCAGTACTTC. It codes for CASREAGDGLSEQYF.

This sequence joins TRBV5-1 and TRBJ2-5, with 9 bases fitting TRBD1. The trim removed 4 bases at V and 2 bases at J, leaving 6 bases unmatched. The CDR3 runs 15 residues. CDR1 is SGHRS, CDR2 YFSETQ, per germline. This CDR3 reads CASSTGQGRQETQYF. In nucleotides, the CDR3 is TGCGCCAGCAGCACTGGACAGGGGCGGCAAGAGACCCAGTACTTC.